The clone carrying this T cell receptor (beta chain) showed up many times. These data originate in a study of neurological immune-mediated disorders. The cDNA was synthesized by 5'RACE incorporating 10-nucleotide random UMIs. A single run covered 15-18 subjects with over 200 million TCR-beta sequences. TCRdb processed the 5' RACE reads anew with MiXCR; each CDR3 protein has one entry. Here the sample spans roughly 75,000 distinct CDR3 sequences, about 2.5% being singletons. The receptor was derived from a woman aged 25-40 years with multiple sclerosis. The specimen sequenced was PBMCs.

The CDR3 reads CASSLASGYEQYF. CDR3 in DNA: TGTGCCAGCAGCCTGGCTAGCGGATACGAGCAGTACTTC. The chain uses TRBV5-5 and TRBJ2-7; the match to TRBD2 covers 7 bases. The junction had 5 bases not matched to a gene; V was cut back by 4 bases and J by 4 bases. The CDR3 spans 13 residues. The germline V gene encodes CDR1 SGHKS and CDR2 YYEKEE (reference sequence).